This TCR beta chain emerged from a study of monozygotic twins with inflammatory bowel disease. Study-wide results and limits: Lower TCRbeta diversity (inverse Simpson) was seen in IBD patients than in healthy co-twins.

Germline V gene lookup returns CDR1 DFQATT and CDR2 SNEGSKA (reference sequence). The CDR3 length is 16 residues. About this clonotype itself: The antigen is unknown.

Reprocessing the 5' RACE reads, TCRdb reports a single entry for every CDR3 protein and omits DNA. This sample's clone table lists approximately 330,000 distinct CDR3 sequences. Source material: blood. The J gene is TRBJ1-1, the V gene TRBV20-1; there is no DNA to check the TCRdb D call of TRBD1. The source is a human donor with ulcerative colitis or Crohn's disease, or a healthy co-twin of an affected twin (not recorded which). The chain's CDR3 is CSARDREKVQNTEAFF.